These 27 T cell receptor beta chains were sequenced from one sample in a study of cytomegalovirus exposure and HLA in healthy donors. Primers for the PCR totalled 60 Vbeta and 13 Jbeta. Sequencing was performed with immunoSEQ multiplex PCR; in TCRdb, only in-frame clones are kept and a portion is missing. This sample has some 210,000 clones; 85% to 90% occur once, and the top ten carry 1.3%. Source material: PBMCs. Every receptor here comes from a man in his thirties or forties in good health and CMV-seronegative.

The V and J genes are TRBV5-1 and TRBJ2-7; 7 nucleotides agree with TRBD1. Per the germline V gene, CDR1 is SGHRS and CDR2 is YFSETQ. The CDR3 runs to 14 residues. V shed 3 bases and J 6 bases; nucleotides not matched to a gene: 9. CDR3 nucleotides: TGCGCCAGCAGCTCACGCACAGGGGCAGCCGAGCAGTACTTC. Translation: CASSSRTGAAEQYF.

J is TRBJ2-2 and V is TRBV5-4, with 9 bases lining up with TRBD1. V shed 4 bases, J shed 3 bases, and the junction held 4 bases outside the gene matches. There are 15 residues in the CDR3. CDR1 and CDR2 from the germline V gene are SGHNT and YYREEE (reference sequence). Here the CDR3 reads CASSPGTGHTGELFF. The CDR3 coding sequence is TGTGCCAGCAGCCCCGGGACAGGGCACACCGGGGAGCTGTTTTTT. The full variable domain, in which reference TRBV5-4 and TRBJ2-2 provide the parts outside the CDR3, is ETGVTQSPTHLIKTRGQQVTLRCSSQSGHNTVSWYQQALGQGPQFIFQYYREEENGRGNFPPRFSGLQFPNYSSELNVNALELDDSALYLCASSPGTGHTGELFFGEGSRLTVL.

The V call is TRBV5-1, the J call TRBJ2-7; D possibly corresponds to TRBD1 (6 bases). CDR1 and CDR2 from the germline V gene are SGHRS and YFSETQ. V was trimmed by 4 bases and J by 3 bases, leaving 8 bases between them. CDR3 length equals 12 residues. CDR3 sequence (DNA): TGCGCCAGCAGCGTGGACAGCTACGAGCAGTACTTC. This gives the protein CASSVDSYEQYF.

The chain combines TRBV11-2 with TRBJ1-2, with TRBD1 matching over 9 bases. Germline values: CDR1 SGHAT, CDR2 FQNNGV. The V and J ends lost 5 bases and 5 bases, in that order; junction bases with no gene match: 3. The CDR3 loop spans 13 amino acids. The CDR3 region is CASSQGQGYGYTF. The CDR3 nucleotides are TGTGCCAGCAGCCAGGGACAGGGATATGGCTACACCTTC.

There are a few counts of this clone. The chain combines TRBV5-4 with TRBJ2-3; D unresolved. Germline CDR1 SGHNT, CDR2 YYREEE (reference sequence). CDR3 size: 14 residues. Between the trimmed V and J ends, which lost 0 bases and 6 bases, there was a span of 11 bases. The CDR3 bases are TGTGCCAGCAGCTTGGGAGCCCTTACGGATACGCAGTATTTT. It yields the protein CASSLGALTDTQYF.

This chain connects TRBV7-9 to TRBJ2-1; TRBD2 agrees at 7 bases. The V and J ends lost 10 bases and 4 bases, in that order; junction bases with no gene match: 7. The CDR3 sequence is 13 residues long. The germline gives CDR1 SEHNR, CDR2 FQNEAQ (reference sequence). CDR3 region: CATGGFAYNEQFF. The CDR3, as DNA: TGTGCCACCGGGGGGTTTGCTTACAATGAGCAGTTCTTC.

The chain has TRBV18 and TRBJ1-2, with a tentative D call TRBD1 (6 bases). CDR1 is KGHSH, CDR2 LQKENI, per germline. Trimming took 3 bases from V and 7 from J, leaving 12 bases between them. The CDR3 spans 13 residues. CDR3 amino acids: CASSPPIGGGYTF. CDR3 DNA sequence: TGTGCCAGCTCACCTCCTATAGGGGGTGGCTACACCTTC.

The table lists this clone with a few counts. The chain has TRBV11-2 and TRBJ1-1, with 11 bases identical to TRBD1. Germline lookup yields CDR1 SGHAT and CDR2 FQNNGV. Trimming removed 6 bases from V and 5 bases from J; junction bases left unmatched: 5. The CDR3 is 14 amino acids. The CDR3: CASSRGQGATEAFF. CDR3 coding DNA: TGTGCCAGCAGTAGAGGACAGGGGGCAACTGAAGCTTTCTTT.

This clone was seen more than once but under ten times. The rearrangement links TRBV18 to TRBJ1-6; 7 bases are a match to TRBD1. This CDR3 region has 16 residues. Germline lookup yields CDR1 KGHSH and CDR2 LQKENI. Germline trimming cut 6 bases from V and 0 bases from J; bases unmatched to any gene: 5. CDR3: CASSGTASSYNSPLHF. DNA of the CDR3: TGTGCCAGCTCCGGGACAGCGAGCTCCTATAATTCACCCCTCCACTTT. Filled out from reference TRBV18 and TRBJ1-6, the complete variable domain reads NAGVMQNPRHLVRRRGQEARLRCSPMKGHSHVYWYRQLPEEGLKFMVYLQKENIIDESGMPKERFSAEFPKEGPSILRIQQVVRGDSAAYFCASSGTASSYNSPLHFGNGTRLTVT.

The genes are TRBV6-1 and TRBJ1-4, with 9 nucleotides matching TRBD1. The V gene end was trimmed by 3 bases and the J gene end by 7 bases; junction bases not matched to a gene: 6. The CDR3 loop spans 15 amino acids. Germline loops: CDR1 MNHNS, CDR2 SASEGT. The CDR3 reads CASSDPGTGFEKLFF. The CDR3 DNA sequence: TGTGCCAGCAGTGATCCCGGGACAGGGTTTGAAAAACTGTTTTTT.

This clone was seen only once. The gene calls are TRBV2 and TRBJ2-7; weak D call: TRBD2 (6 bases). The CDR3 runs to 15 residues. Deletions cut 4 bases from V and 0 bases from J, with 13 bases between. Germline values: CDR1 SNHLY, CDR2 FYNNEI. CDR3 coding DNA: TGTGCCAGCAGTGGAGGTAGCGGTAACTCCTACGAGCAGTACTTC. Translated, it gives CASSGGSGNSYEQYF.

CDR3 DNA: TGCGCCAGCAGCCAAGTTGTTCGAGGTCGCCCCGAAGCTTTCTTT. Its translation is CASSQVVRGRPEAFF. V is TRBV4-1 and J is TRBJ1-1; D gene unclear. The germline V gene has CDR1 MGHRA and CDR2 YSYEKL. This CDR3 has 15 residues. Trimming took 1 base from V and 8 from J, leaving 17 bases between them.

The CDR3 sequence: CASSEGAPGMNTEAFF. The CDR3 coding sequence is TGTGCCAGCAGTGAAGGGGCCCCGGGGATGAACACTGAAGCTTTCTTT. V and J are TRBV6-1 and TRBJ1-1; D remains unclear. This CDR3 region has 16 residues. V shed 1 base and J shed 0 bases, with 12 bases lying between them. The germline gives CDR1 MNHNS, CDR2 SASEGT.

CDR3 DNA: TGTGCCAGCAGCTTATACCCAGGGAGGGCGGAGACCCAGTACTTC. Residues: CASSLYPGRAETQYF. This sequence joins TRBV7-9 and TRBJ2-5; 7 bases fit TRBD2. Trimming removed 2 bases from V and 5 bases from J; junction bases left unmatched: 8. The V gene's germline CDR1 is SEHNR and CDR2 FQNEAQ (reference sequence). The CDR3 has 15 amino acids.

This clone was counted between two and nine times. The CDR3 is CASSREQGFGEAFF. CDR3 DNA: TGTGCCAGCAGCAGGGAACAGGGGTTCGGTGAAGCTTTCTTT. The chain is built from TRBV11-2 and TRBJ1-1, with 7 bases aligning to TRBD1. Germline V gives CDR1 SGHAT, CDR2 FQNNGV. This CDR3 is built from 14 residues. Trimming took 5 bases from V and 7 from J; bases not matched to a gene: 10. The full variable domain, completed using reference TRBV11-2 and TRBJ1-1, is EAGVAQSPRYKIIEKRQSVAFWCNPISGHATLYWYQQILGQGPKLLIQFQNNGVVDDSQLPKDRFSAERLKGVDSTLKIQPAKLEDSAVYLCASSREQGFGEAFFGQGTRLTVV.

The chain combines TRBV5-1 with TRBJ2-5; D uncertain. Germline-derived CDR1 and CDR2 are SGHRS and YFSETQ. V dropped 4 bases and J dropped 0 bases, with 10 bases sitting between them. The CDR3 is 14 residues long. CDR3 sequence (DNA): TGCGCCAGCAGCCCCGCCGGGTACCAAGAGACCCAGTACTTC. It translates to CASSPAGYQETQYF.

The V and J genes are TRBV6-1 and TRBJ1-5; 8 nucleotides align to TRBD1. The CDR3 sequence is 14 residues long. Germline loops: CDR1 MNHNS, CDR2 SASEGT. V trimming: 4 bases; J trimming: 5 bases; junction bases outside the gene matches: 4. CDR3 DNA: TGTGCCAGCAGTGTGGGCAGGGGGCATCAGCCCCAGCATTTT. This translates into CASSVGRGHQPQHF.

The chain couples TRBV5-8 to TRBJ2-1; D not resolved. Germline CDR1 is SGHTS and CDR2 is YDEGEE. The CDR3 runs to 14 residues. V was pared by 7 bases and J by 0 bases, with 11 bases between. This chain's CDR3 is CASLPASSYNEQFF. As DNA, the CDR3 is TGTGCCAGCCTGCCGGCTAGCTCCTACAATGAGCAGTTCTTC.

V and J are TRBV19 and TRBJ2-7; possible D gene TRBD2, 5 bases. V was cut by 1 base and J by 2 bases, with 12 bases left in between. CDR3 length: 15 residues. CDR1 and CDR2 from the germline V gene are LNHDA and SQIVND (reference sequence). The CDR3 DNA reads as TGTGCCAGTAGTATAGGCCCAGCGGAAGCCTACGAGCAGTACTTC. This codes for CASSIGPAEAYEQYF.

V is TRBV18 and J is TRBJ2-7; 7 bases agree with TRBD1. The CDR3 length is 14 residues. Per the germline V gene, CDR1 is KGHSH and CDR2 is LQKENI. J lost 2 bases, V lost 3 bases, and 4 bases had no gene match. Here the CDR3 reads CASSPSTGPYEQYF. As DNA, the CDR3 is TGTGCCAGCTCACCCTCGACAGGGCCCTACGAGCAGTACTTC.

The CDR3 DNA follows: TGTGCCAGCAGTGGTTATGCCCGGGACACAGATACGCAGTATTTT. As protein: CASSGYARDTDTQYF. The V and J genes are TRBV2 and TRBJ2-3, with a possible D match to TRBD2 (5 bases). Per the germline V gene, CDR1 is SNHLY and CDR2 is FYNNEI. The CDR3 has 15 amino acids. V was trimmed by 4 bases and J by 2 bases, leaving 13 bases between them.

The chain recombines TRBV28 with TRBJ2-1; D perhaps matches TRBD2 (6 bases). This CDR3 is built from 16 residues. Looked up from germline, CDR1 is MDHEN and CDR2 is SYDVKM. V was pared by 2 bases and J by 0 bases, with 11 bases between. The CDR3 region is CASSLPAGSSYNEQFF. The CDR3 DNA reads TGTGCCAGCAGTTTACCCGCGGGAAGCTCCTACAATGAGCAGTTCTTC. Together with reference TRBV28 and TRBJ2-1, the CDR3 gives the full variable domain: DVKVTQSSRYLVKRTGEKVFLECVQDMDHENMFWYRQDPGLGLRLIYFSYDVKMKEKGDIPEGYSVSREKKERFSLILESASTNQTSMYLCASSLPAGSSYNEQFFGPGTRLTVL.

The rearrangement uses TRBV4-3 and TRBJ2-3; a weak D match, TRBD2 (6 bases). Trimming removed 0 bases at V and 5 bases at J, with 18 bases between. The germline gives CDR1 LGHNA, CDR2 YSLEER. This CDR3 has 17 residues. For the CDR3, the DNA is TGCGCCAGCAGCCAAGATATGCCCGGGACTCGCATAGATACGCAGTATTTT. It encodes CASSQDMPGTRIDTQYF.

V and J are TRBV19 and TRBJ1-5, with a tentative D call TRBD1 (6 bases). Trimming removed 7 bases from V and 1 base from J, with 11 bases in between. Per germline, CDR1 LNHDA and CDR2 SQIVND (reference sequence). The CDR3 length is 14 residues. Here the CDR3 reads CASIGGLSNQPQHF. The CDR3 coding sequence is TGTGCCAGTATAGGGGGTCTCAGCAATCAGCCCCAGCATTTT.

The chain has TRBV10-1 and TRBJ2-5; D possibly corresponds to TRBD1 (6 bases). Germline CDR1 reads WNHNN; CDR2 reads SYGVQD (reference sequence). The CDR3 runs to 15 residues. The ends were cut back, 4 bases at V and 2 bases at J, with 14 bases in the middle. For the CDR3, the DNA is TGCGCCAGCAGTGCAGGGGTTGGGGGACAAGAGACCCAGTACTTC. Translated: CASSAGVGGQETQYF.

A word on this clone: The sample carries other DNA sequences with the same CDR3. V and J are TRBV11-3 and TRBJ1-1; D unresolved. CDR1 and CDR2 from the germline V gene are SGHNT and YENEEA. V was clipped by 0 bases and J by 5 bases, with 7 bases between them. This CDR3 contains 13 residues. The CDR3 sequence: CASSLDRETEAFF. The CDR3 DNA follows: TGTGCCAGCAGCTTAGATCGAGAAACTGAAGCTTTCTTT.

This chain uses TRBV19 with TRBJ2-3; 13 bases are a match to TRBD2. The CDR3 has 16 amino acids. J was trimmed by 4 bases and V by 3 bases; bases with no gene match: 4. Germline lookup yields CDR1 LNHDA and CDR2 SQIVND (reference sequence). The CDR3 protein is CASSIRTSGSPDTQYF. The CDR3 DNA reads as TGTGCCAGTAGTATTAGGACTAGCGGGAGTCCAGATACGCAGTATTTT.